This is a list of T cell receptor beta chains from one sample in a study of T cell changes during pregnancy in multiple sclerosis. TCRdb's table, derived via immunoSEQ multiplex PCR, lists solely in-frame clones and lacks some. In the table there are 22,000 or so clones, 90% to 95% of which are singletons. Material: CD8+ T cells from peripheral blood mononuclear cells, obtained in the third trimester of pregnancy. The receptors shown here come from a female donor with multiple sclerosis, enrolled in a pregnancy study. The CDR3 runs from the conserved cysteine through the conserved F or W. The order of the fields is J gene, V gene, D gene, clone size, CDR3 protein, CDR3 DNA. A D gene is named only where the DNA matches it firmly. Size is stated for part of the rows, as once, few or many counts, or as a class when the clone is expanded.

J gene: TRBJ2-7; V gene: TRBV6-1; D gene: NA; clone size: few; CDR3 protein: CASSGSPFSGVGEQYF; CDR3 DNA: TGTGCCAGCAGTGGGAGCCCCTTCTCGGGGGTAGGGGAGCAGTACTTC
J gene: TRBJ2-7; V gene: TRBV6-1; D gene: NA; clone size: NA; CDR3 protein: CASSEERGRNLPYEQYF; CDR3 DNA: TGTGCCAGCAGTGAAGAAAGGGGCAGGAACCTTCCCTACGAGCAGTACTTC
J gene: TRBJ2-5; V gene: TRBV11-2; D gene: NA; clone size: NA; CDR3 protein: CASSLAGDRETQYF; CDR3 DNA: TGTGCCAGCAGCTTAGCGGGGGATCGAGAGACCCAGTACTTC
J gene: TRBJ2-2; V gene: TRBV19; D gene: NA; clone size: NA; CDR3 protein: CASSTTGYTGELFF; CDR3 DNA: TGTGCCAGTAGTACTACAGGGTATACCGGGGAGCTGTTTTTT
J gene: TRBJ1-3; V gene: TRBV10-1; D gene: NA; clone size: NA; CDR3 protein: CASREKDTIYF; CDR3 DNA: TGCGCTTCGCGGGAAAAGGACACCATATATTTT
J gene: TRBJ1-5; V gene: TRBV19; D gene: TRBD1; clone size: NA; CDR3 protein: CASTTNPGQGVEGNQPQHF; CDR3 DNA: TGTGCCAGTACCACCAATCCGGGACAGGGGGTCGAGGGCAATCAGCCCCAGCATTTT
J gene: TRBJ1-1; V gene: TRBV14; D gene: NA; clone size: NA; CDR3 protein: CASSQDRDSSNTEAFF; CDR3 DNA: TGTGCCAGCAGCCAAGATCGTGACAGCTCCAACACTGAAGCTTTCTTT
J gene: TRBJ2-1; V gene: TRBV7-3; D gene: TRBD2; clone size: NA; CDR3 protein: CASSLSGLFKNEQFF; CDR3 DNA: TGTGCCAGCAGCTTATCGGGACTATTTAAGAATGAGCAGTTCTTC
J gene: TRBJ2-1; V gene: TRBV27; D gene: NA; clone size: NA; CDR3 protein: CASSLYPGGRSSYNEQFF; CDR3 DNA: TGTGCCAGCAGTTTATACCCCGGAGGGCGGAGCTCCTACAATGAGCAGTTCTTC
J gene: TRBJ2-1; V gene: TRBV28; D gene: TRBD2; clone size: NA; CDR3 protein: CASTPQGLAGPGSYNEQFF; CDR3 DNA: TGTGCCAGCACCCCCCAAGGACTAGCGGGACCCGGCTCCTACAATGAGCAGTTCTTC
J gene: TRBJ1-1; V gene: TRBV5-1; D gene: NA; clone size: NA; CDR3 protein: CASSYDSPNTEAFF; CDR3 DNA: TGCGCCAGCAGCTACGACAGTCCGAACACTGAAGCTTTCTTT
J gene: TRBJ2-3; V gene: TRBV11-1; D gene: NA; clone size: NA; CDR3 protein: CASSSLRGTDTQYF; CDR3 DNA: TGTGCCAGCAGCTCCCTGCGGGGCACAGATACGCAGTATTTT
J gene: TRBJ2-7; V gene: TRBV4-1; D gene: NA; clone size: once; CDR3 protein: CASSQIQGSYEQYF; CDR3 DNA: TGCGCCAGCAGCCAAATACAGGGCTCCTACGAGCAGTACTTC
J gene: TRBJ2-3; V gene: TRBV27; D gene: TRBD1; clone size: NA; CDR3 protein: CASSTGVPTDTQYF; CDR3 DNA: TGTGCCAGCTCGACAGGGGTTCCCACAGATACGCAGTATTTT
J gene: TRBJ1-1; V gene: TRBV5-1; D gene: TRBD1; clone size: few; CDR3 protein: CASSLAGQTHTEAFF; CDR3 DNA: TGCGCCAGCAGCTTGGCGGGACAGACTCACACTGAAGCTTTCTTT
J gene: TRBJ2-1; V gene: TRBV2; D gene: TRBD2; clone size: NA; CDR3 protein: CASSEAGLADSYNEQFF; CDR3 DNA: TGTGCCAGCAGTGAAGCAGGGCTAGCGGACTCCTACAATGAGCAGTTCTTC
J gene: TRBJ1-1; V gene: TRBV16; D gene: NA; clone size: NA; CDR3 protein: CASSPQASEAFF; CDR3 DNA: TGTGCCAGCAGCCCCCAGGCCAGTGAAGCTTTCTTT
J gene: TRBJ1-2; V gene: TRBV27; D gene: TRBD1; clone size: NA; CDR3 protein: CASRPLGQAYGYTF; CDR3 DNA: TGTGCCAGCAGACCTCTTGGACAGGCCTATGGCTACACCTTC
J gene: TRBJ1-5; V gene: TRBV4-3; D gene: NA; clone size: NA; CDR3 protein: CASSQDQGEVQPQHF; CDR3 DNA: TGCGCCAGCAGCCAAGATCAAGGGGAGGTTCAGCCCCAGCATTTT
J gene: TRBJ2-5; V gene: TRBV6-4; D gene: TRBD2; clone size: NA; CDR3 protein: CASSLTSGDQETQYF; CDR3 DNA: TGTGCCAGCAGTCTGACTAGCGGAGATCAAGAGACCCAGTACTTC
J gene: TRBJ1-1; V gene: TRBV2; D gene: TRBD1; clone size: NA; CDR3 protein: CASSESGTGTNTEAFF; CDR3 DNA: TGTGCCAGCAGTGAGAGTGGGACAGGAACAAACACTGAAGCTTTCTTT
J gene: TRBJ2-1; V gene: TRBV27; D gene: TRBD2; clone size: NA; CDR3 protein: CASSPRRERDNEQFF; CDR3 DNA: TGTGCCAGCAGTCCCCGGCGGGAGAGGGACAATGAGCAGTTCTTC
J gene: TRBJ2-7; V gene: TRBV7-9; D gene: NA; clone size: once; CDR3 protein: CASSLAQGASYEQYF; CDR3 DNA: TGTGCCAGCAGCTTAGCCCAGGGTGCCTCCTACGAGCAGTACTTC
J gene: TRBJ2-7; V gene: TRBV28; D gene: TRBD1; clone size: NA; CDR3 protein: CASTSGTLQGENYEQYF; CDR3 DNA: TGTGCCAGCACCTCTGGGACGTTACAGGGGGAAAACTACGAGCAGTACTTC
J gene: TRBJ1-1; V gene: TRBV2; D gene: NA; clone size: NA; CDR3 protein: CASSEALEAFF; CDR3 DNA: TGTGCCAGCAGCGAGGCCCTCGAAGCTTTCTTT
J gene: TRBJ1-4; V gene: TRBV4-2; D gene: TRBD1; clone size: NA; CDR3 protein: CASSRVTDRAWTNEKLFF; CDR3 DNA: TGTGCCAGCAGCCGAGTTACGGACAGGGCATGGACTAATGAAAAACTGTTTTTT
J gene: TRBJ2-7; V gene: TRBV30; D gene: NA; clone size: NA; CDR3 protein: CAWSDPADEQYF; CDR3 DNA: TGTGCCTGGAGTGACCCTGCGGACGAGCAGTACTTC
J gene: TRBJ2-1; V gene: TRBV27; D gene: NA; clone size: NA; CDR3 protein: CASSYSGTNSYNEQFF; CDR3 DNA: TGTGCCAGCAGTTACTCCGGGACAAACTCCTACAATGAGCAGTTCTTC
J gene: TRBJ2-2; V gene: TRBV11-3; D gene: TRBD1; clone size: NA; CDR3 protein: CASSSPGQGPNTGELFF; CDR3 DNA: TGTGCCAGCAGCTCTCCGGGACAGGGGCCGAACACCGGGGAGCTGTTTTTT
J gene: TRBJ2-5; V gene: TRBV19; D gene: TRBD1; clone size: once; CDR3 protein: CASSTGTARGETQYF; CDR3 DNA: TGTGCCAGTAGTACCGGGACAGCGAGGGGTGAGACCCAGTACTTC
J gene: TRBJ2-1; V gene: TRBV7-8; D gene: TRBD2; clone size: once; CDR3 protein: CASSLEFGTSGVSQSYNEQFF; CDR3 DNA: TGTGCCAGCAGCTTAGAATTTGGGACTAGCGGGGTATCCCAATCCTACAATGAGCAGTTCTTC
J gene: TRBJ1-4; V gene: TRBV7-9; D gene: NA; clone size: NA; CDR3 protein: CASSLAMAGEKLFF; CDR3 DNA: TGTGCCAGCAGCTTAGCGATGGCAGGTGAAAAACTGTTTTTT
J gene: TRBJ2-7; V gene: TRBV29-1; D gene: NA; clone size: NA; CDR3 protein: CSVGSTYEQYF; CDR3 DNA: TGCAGCGTTGGAAGCACCTACGAGCAGTACTTC
J gene: TRBJ1-5; V gene: TRBV28; D gene: NA; clone size: NA; CDR3 protein: CASSLTDSFNQPQHF; CDR3 DNA: TGTGCCAGCAGCTTGACCGACAGCTTCAATCAGCCCCAGCATTTT
J gene: TRBJ1-1; V gene: TRBV6-6; D gene: TRBD1; clone size: NA; CDR3 protein: CASSGQVNTEAFF; CDR3 DNA: TGTGCCAGCAGTGGACAGGTGAACACTGAAGCTTTCTTT
J gene: TRBJ2-5; V gene: TRBV12-5; D gene: NA; clone size: once; CDR3 protein: CASGLLKETQYF; CDR3 DNA: TGTGCTAGTGGTTTGTTAAAAGAGACCCAGTACTTC
J gene: TRBJ2-1; V gene: TRBV4-2; D gene: TRBD1; clone size: NA; CDR3 protein: CASSQFRDSSYNEQFF; CDR3 DNA: TGTGCCAGCAGCCAATTCCGGGACAGCTCCTACAATGAGCAGTTCTTC
J gene: TRBJ1-6; V gene: TRBV7-9; D gene: NA; clone size: NA; CDR3 protein: CASSLVLQTYNSPLHF; CDR3 DNA: TGTGCCAGCAGCTTAGTCCTACAGACCTATAATTCACCCCTCCACTTT
J gene: TRBJ2-6; V gene: TRBV27; D gene: NA; clone size: NA; CDR3 protein: CASSVGGSGANVLTF; CDR3 DNA: TGTGCCAGCAGTGTAGGGGGCTCTGGGGCCAACGTCCTGACTTTC
J gene: TRBJ2-1; V gene: TRBV9; D gene: TRBD1; clone size: NA; CDR3 protein: CASSPGTGYNEQFF; CDR3 DNA: TGTGCCAGCAGCCCCGGGACAGGCTACAATGAGCAGTTCTTC
J gene: TRBJ2-1; V gene: TRBV7-2; D gene: TRBD2; clone size: NA; CDR3 protein: CASSLRERGAGVYNEQFF; CDR3 DNA: TGTGCCAGCAGCTTAAGGGAGCGGGGGGCCGGAGTATACAATGAGCAGTTCTTC
J gene: TRBJ2-7; V gene: TRBV5-1; D gene: NA; clone size: NA; CDR3 protein: CAGSLPTGDSWDEQYF; CDR3 DNA: TGCGCCGGCAGCTTACCGACAGGTGACTCATGGGACGAGCAGTACTTC
J gene: TRBJ2-3; V gene: TRBV30; D gene: NA; clone size: NA; CDR3 protein: CAWSVPDWGPDTQYF; CDR3 DNA: TGTGCCTGGAGTGTACCAGACTGGGGCCCAGATACGCAGTATTTT
J gene: TRBJ2-1; V gene: TRBV27; D gene: NA; clone size: NA; CDR3 protein: CASRLAGGSYNEQFF; CDR3 DNA: TGTGCCAGCAGGTTAGCAGGGGGGAGCTACAATGAGCAGTTCTTC
J gene: TRBJ2-7; V gene: TRBV7-6; D gene: TRBD1; clone size: NA; CDR3 protein: CASSLVGQGRHEQYF; CDR3 DNA: TGTGCCAGCAGCTTAGTCGGACAGGGGAGGCACGAGCAGTACTTC